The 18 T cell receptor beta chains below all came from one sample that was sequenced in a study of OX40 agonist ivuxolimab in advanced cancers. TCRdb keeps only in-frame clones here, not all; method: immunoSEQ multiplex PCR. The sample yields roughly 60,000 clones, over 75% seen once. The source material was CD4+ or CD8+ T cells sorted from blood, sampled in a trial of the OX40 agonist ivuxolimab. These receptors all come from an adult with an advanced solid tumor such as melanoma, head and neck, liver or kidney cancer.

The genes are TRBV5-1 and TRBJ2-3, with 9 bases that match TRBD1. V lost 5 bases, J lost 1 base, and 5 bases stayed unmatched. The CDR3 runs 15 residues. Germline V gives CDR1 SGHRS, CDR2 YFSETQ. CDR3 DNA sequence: TGCGCCAGCAGTCCCCGGGACAGGGGCACAGATACGCAGTATTTT. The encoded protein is CASSPRDRGTDTQYF.

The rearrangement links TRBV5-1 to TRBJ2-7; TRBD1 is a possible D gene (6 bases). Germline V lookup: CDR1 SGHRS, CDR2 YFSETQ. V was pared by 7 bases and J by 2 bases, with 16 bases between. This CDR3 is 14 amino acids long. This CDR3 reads CASSSSTGAYEQYF. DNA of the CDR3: TGCGCCAGCTCCTCCTCGACAGGAGCCTACGAGCAGTACTTC.

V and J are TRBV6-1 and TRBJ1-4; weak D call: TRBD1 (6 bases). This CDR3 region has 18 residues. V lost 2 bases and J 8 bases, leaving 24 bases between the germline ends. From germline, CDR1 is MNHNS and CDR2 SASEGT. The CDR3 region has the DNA TGTGCCAGCAGTGAAAGGGGGACTTCAACGGGGTTAAGGGAAAAACTGTTTTTT. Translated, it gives CASSERGTSTGLREKLFF.

This chain's CDR3 is CASSQREASYEQYF. CDR3 nucleotide sequence: TGTGCCAGCAGCCAGCGGGAGGCCTCCTACGAGCAGTACTTC. The chain recombines TRBV6-5 with TRBJ2-7, with 9 positions matching TRBD2. Germline CDR1 is MNHEY and CDR2 is SVGAGI. Trimming cost V 6 bases and J 0 bases; bases outside gene matches: 3. CDR3 length: 14 residues.

CDR3 region: CASSLYAAGGYEQYF. The CDR3 DNA sequence: TGTGCCAGCAGTTTATATGCAGCGGGAGGCTACGAGCAGTACTTC. The chain links TRBV27 to TRBJ2-7; 9 positions agree with TRBD2. The V segment lost 1 base and the J segment 3 bases; nucleotides outside the gene matches: 4. Per germline, CDR1 MNHEY and CDR2 SMNVEV (reference sequence). This CDR3 is built from 15 residues.

The CDR3 here is CASSRGTVNQPQHF. CDR3 nucleotide sequence: TGTGCCAGCAGTCGCGGGACGGTGAATCAGCCCCAGCATTTT. J is TRBJ1-5 and V is TRBV2; maybe TRBD1 (5 bases). The CDR3 is 14 residues long. Germline lookup yields CDR1 SNHLY and CDR2 FYNNEI. V dropped 5 bases and J dropped 4 bases, with 12 bases sitting between them.

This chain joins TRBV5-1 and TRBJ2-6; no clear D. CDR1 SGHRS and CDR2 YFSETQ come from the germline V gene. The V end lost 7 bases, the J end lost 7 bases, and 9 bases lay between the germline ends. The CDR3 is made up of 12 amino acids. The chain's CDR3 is CASSLNANVLTF. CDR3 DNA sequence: TGCGCCAGCTCTCTAAACGCCAACGTCCTGACTTTC.

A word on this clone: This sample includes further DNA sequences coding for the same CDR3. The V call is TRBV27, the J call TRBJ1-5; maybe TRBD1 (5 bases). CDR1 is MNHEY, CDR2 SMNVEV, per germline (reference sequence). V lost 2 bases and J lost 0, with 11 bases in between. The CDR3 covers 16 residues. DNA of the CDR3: TGTGCCAGCAGTTTAGGAGGGGCCCATAGCAATCAGCCCCAGCATTTT. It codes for CASSLGGAHSNQPQHF.

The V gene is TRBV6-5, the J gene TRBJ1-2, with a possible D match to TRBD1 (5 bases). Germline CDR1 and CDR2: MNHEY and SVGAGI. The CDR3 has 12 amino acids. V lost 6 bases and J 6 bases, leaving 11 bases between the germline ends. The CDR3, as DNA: TGTGCCAGCAGCCACAAGGGGAATGGCTACACCTTC. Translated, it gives CASSHKGNGYTF.

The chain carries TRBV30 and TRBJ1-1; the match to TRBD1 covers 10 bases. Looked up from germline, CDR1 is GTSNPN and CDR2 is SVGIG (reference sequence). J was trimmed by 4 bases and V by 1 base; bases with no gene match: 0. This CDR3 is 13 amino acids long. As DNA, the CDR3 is TGTGCCTGGAGTGGGACAGGGGGCACTGAAGCTTTCTTT. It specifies CAWSGTGGTEAFF.

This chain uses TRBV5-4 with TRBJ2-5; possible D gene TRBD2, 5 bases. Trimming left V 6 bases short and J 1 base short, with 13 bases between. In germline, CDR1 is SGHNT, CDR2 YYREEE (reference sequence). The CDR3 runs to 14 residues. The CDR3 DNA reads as TGTGCCAGCACCCTACTCGGAGGCCAAGAGACCCAGTACTTC. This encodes CASTLLGGQETQYF.

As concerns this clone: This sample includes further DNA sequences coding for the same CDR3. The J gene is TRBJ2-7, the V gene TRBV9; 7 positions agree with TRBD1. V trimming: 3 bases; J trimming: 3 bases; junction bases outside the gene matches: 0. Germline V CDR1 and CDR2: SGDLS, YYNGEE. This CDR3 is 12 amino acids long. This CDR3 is CASSGQGYEQYF. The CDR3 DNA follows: TGTGCCAGCAGCGGACAGGGCTACGAGCAGTACTTC.

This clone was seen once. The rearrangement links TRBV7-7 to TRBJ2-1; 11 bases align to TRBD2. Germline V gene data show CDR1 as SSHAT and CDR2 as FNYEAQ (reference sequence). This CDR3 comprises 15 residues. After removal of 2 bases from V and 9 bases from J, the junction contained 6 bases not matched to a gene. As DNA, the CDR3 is TGTGCCAGCAGCTTAAGACTAGCGGGAACTGTTGAGCAGTTCTTC. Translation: CASSLRLAGTVEQFF.

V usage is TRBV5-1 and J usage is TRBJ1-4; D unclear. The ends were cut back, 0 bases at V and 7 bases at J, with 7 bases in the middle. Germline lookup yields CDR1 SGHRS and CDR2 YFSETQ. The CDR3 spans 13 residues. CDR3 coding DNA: TGCGCCAGCAGCTTGGTCCCGGGTGAAAAACTGTTTTTT. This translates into CASSLVPGEKLFF.

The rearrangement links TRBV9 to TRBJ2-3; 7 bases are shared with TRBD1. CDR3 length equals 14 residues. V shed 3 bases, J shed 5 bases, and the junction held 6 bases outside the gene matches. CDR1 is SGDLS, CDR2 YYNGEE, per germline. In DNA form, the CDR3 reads TGTGCCAGCAGCGCCTCGGGACAGCTAGATACGCAGTATTTT. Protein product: CASSASGQLDTQYF.

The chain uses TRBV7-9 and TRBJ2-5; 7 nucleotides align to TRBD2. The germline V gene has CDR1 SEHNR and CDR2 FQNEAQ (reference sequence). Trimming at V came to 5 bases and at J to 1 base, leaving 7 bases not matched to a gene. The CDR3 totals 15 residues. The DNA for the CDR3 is TGTGCCAGCAGCACGGCCGGGACTATCCAAGAGACCCAGTACTTC. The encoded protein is CASSTAGTIQETQYF.

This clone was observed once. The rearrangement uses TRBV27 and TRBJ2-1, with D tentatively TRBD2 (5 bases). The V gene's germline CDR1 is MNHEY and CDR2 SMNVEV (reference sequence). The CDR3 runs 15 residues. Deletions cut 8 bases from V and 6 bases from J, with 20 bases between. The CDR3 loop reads CASFTEVGVANEQFF. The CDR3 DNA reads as TGTGCCAGCTTCACTGAGGTCGGGGTGGCCAATGAGCAGTTCTTC.

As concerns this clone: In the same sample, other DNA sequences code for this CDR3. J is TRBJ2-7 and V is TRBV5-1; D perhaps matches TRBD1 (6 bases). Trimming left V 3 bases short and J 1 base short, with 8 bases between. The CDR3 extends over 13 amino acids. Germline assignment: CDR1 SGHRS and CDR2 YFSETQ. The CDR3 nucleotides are TGCGCCAGCAGCTCGACAGGTTCCTACGAGCAGTACTTC. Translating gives CASSSTGSYEQYF.